This T cell receptor (beta chain) was sequenced during a study of blood T cell repertoires in COVID-19. Whole-study context: Acute and convalescent COVID-19 specimens originated in the United States, Italy and Spain. Sample material is recorded as cDNA or gDNA derived from T cells, B-cell-depleted T cells, or PBMCs.

The CDR3 extends over 15 amino acids. J lost 6 bases, V lost 6 bases, and 6 bases had no gene match. The V gene's germline CDR1 is MNHEY and CDR2 SVGAGI. Original data processing: The assay estimated nucleated cells by amplifying reference gene primers. Sequencing used immunoSEQ multiplex PCR; TCRdb keeps in-frame clones, though not all of them. V and J calls and clone size are copied from that table; D and trimming were computed from the DNA. The repertoire consists of roughly 120,000 clones, with around 76% occurring once and the leading ten covering approximately 2.4%. The clonotype was recovered from a man between 65 and 79 years old with acute or convalescent COVID-19. The V and J genes are TRBV6-5 and TRBJ2-7; 15 positions match TRBD2. Sample: peripheral blood. The CDR3 nucleotides are TGTGCCAGCAGCTTTGGGACTAGCGGGGGGACCGAGCAGTACTTC. It translates to CASSFGTSGGTEQYF.